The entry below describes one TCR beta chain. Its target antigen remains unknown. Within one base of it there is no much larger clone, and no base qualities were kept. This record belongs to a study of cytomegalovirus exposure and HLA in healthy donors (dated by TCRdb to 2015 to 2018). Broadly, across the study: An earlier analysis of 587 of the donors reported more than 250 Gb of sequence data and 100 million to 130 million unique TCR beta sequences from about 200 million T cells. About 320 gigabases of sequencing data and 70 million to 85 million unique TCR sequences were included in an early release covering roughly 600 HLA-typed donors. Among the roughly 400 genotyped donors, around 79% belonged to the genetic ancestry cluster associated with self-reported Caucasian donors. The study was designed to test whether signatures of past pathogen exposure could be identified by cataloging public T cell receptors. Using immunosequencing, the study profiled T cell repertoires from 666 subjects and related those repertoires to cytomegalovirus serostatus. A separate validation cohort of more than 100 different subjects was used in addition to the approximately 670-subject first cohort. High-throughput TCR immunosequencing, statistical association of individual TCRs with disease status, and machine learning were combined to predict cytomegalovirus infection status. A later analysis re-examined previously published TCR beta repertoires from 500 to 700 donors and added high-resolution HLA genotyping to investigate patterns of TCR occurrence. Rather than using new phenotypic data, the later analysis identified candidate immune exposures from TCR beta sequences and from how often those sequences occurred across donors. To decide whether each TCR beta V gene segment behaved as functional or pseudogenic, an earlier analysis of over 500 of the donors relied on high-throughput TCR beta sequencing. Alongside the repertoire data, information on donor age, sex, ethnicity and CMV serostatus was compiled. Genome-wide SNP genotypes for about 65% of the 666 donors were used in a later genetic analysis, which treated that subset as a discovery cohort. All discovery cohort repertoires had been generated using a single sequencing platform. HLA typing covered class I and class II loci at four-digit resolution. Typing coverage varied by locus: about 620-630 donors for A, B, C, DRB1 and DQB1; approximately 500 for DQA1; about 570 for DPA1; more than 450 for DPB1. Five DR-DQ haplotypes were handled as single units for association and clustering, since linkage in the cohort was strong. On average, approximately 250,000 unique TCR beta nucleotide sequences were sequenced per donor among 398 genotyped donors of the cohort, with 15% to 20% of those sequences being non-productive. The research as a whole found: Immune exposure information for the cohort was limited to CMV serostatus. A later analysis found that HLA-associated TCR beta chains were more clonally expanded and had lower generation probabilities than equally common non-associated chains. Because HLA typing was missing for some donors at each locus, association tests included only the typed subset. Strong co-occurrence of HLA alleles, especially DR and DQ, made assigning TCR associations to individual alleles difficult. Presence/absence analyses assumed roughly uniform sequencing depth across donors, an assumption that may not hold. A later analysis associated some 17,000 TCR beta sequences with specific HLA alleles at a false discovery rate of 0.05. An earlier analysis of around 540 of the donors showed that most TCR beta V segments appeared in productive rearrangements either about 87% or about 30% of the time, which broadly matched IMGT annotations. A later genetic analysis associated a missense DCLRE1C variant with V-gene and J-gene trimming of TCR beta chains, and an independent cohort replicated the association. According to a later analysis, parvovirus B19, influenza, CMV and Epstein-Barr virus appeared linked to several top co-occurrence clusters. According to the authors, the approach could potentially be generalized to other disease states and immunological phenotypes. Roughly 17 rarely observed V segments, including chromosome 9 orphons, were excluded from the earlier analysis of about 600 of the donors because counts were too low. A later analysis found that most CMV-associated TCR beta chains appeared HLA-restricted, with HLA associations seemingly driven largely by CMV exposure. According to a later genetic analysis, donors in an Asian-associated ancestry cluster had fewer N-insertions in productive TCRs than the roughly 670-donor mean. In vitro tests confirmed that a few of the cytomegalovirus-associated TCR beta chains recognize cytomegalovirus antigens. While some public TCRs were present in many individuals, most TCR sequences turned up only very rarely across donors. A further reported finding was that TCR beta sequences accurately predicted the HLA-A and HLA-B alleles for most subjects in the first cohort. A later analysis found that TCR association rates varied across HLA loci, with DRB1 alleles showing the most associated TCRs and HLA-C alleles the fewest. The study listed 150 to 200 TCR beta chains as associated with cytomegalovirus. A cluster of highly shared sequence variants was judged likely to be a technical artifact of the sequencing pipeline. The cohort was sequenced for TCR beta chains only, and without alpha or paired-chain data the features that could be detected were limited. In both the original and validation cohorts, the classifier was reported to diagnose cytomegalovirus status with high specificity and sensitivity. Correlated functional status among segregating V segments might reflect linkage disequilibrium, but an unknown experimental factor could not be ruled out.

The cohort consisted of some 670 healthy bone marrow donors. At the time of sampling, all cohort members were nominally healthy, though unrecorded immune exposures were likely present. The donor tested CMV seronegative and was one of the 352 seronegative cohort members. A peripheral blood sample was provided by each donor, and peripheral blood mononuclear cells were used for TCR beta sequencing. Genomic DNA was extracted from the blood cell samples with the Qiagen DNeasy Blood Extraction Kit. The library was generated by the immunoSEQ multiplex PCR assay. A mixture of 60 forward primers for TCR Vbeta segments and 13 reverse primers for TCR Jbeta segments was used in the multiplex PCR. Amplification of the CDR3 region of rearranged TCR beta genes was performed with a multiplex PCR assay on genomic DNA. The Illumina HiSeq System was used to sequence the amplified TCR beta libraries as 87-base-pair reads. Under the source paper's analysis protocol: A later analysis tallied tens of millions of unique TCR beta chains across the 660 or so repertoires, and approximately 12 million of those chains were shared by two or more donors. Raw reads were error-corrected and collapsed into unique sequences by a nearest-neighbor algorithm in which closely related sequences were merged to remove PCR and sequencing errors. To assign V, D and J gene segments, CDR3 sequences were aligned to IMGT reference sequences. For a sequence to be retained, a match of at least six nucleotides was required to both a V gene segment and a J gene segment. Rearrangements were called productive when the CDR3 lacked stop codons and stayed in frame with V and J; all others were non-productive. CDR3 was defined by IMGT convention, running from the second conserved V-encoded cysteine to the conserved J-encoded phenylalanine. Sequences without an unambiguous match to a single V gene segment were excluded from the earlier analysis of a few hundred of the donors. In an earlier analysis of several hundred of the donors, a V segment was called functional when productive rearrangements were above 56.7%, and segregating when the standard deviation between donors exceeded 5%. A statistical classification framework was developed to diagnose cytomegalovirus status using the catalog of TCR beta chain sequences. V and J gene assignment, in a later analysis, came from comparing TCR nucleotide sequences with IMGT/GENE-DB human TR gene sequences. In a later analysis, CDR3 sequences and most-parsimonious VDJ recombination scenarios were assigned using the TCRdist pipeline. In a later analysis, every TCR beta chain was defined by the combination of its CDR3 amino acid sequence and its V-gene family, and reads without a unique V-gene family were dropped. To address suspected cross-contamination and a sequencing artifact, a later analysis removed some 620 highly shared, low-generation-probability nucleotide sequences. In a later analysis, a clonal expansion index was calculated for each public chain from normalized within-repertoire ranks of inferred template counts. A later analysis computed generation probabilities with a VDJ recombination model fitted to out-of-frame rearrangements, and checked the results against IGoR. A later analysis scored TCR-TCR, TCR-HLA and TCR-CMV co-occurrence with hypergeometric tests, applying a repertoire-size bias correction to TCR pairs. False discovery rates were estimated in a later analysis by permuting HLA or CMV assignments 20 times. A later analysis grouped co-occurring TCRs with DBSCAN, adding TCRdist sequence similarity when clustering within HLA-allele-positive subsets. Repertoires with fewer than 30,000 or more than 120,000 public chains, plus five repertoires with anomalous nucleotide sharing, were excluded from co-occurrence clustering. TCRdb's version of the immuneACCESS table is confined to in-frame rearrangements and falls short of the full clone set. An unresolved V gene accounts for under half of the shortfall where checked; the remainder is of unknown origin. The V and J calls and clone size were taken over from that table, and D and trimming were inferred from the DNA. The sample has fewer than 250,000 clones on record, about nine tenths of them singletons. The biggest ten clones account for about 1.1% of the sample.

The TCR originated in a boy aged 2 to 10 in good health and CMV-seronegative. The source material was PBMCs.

The CDR3 region reads CATSTDRETGELFF. The DNA sequence reads TGTGCCACCAGCACGGACAGGGAGACCGGGGAGCTGTTTTTT. The V gene is TRBV15 and the J gene is TRBJ2-2; TRBD1 agrees with 8 junctional bases. Trimming removed 4 bases from V and 5 bases from J; the gene matches leave 3 bases unexplained. The germline V gene (reference sequence) provides CDR1 LNHNV and CDR2 YYDKDF. The CDR3 numbers 14 residues from cysteine through phenylalanine. The entry retains the CDR3 DNA only, 42 bases that are in frame from base 1.